This T cell receptor beta chain emerged from a study of T cells in localized non-small cell lung cancer. Study-level points and caveats: Uninvolved nearby lung showed the greatest T cell clonality, exceeding that found in tumor. Greater T cell density in blood accompanied longer overall survival. Within adjacent lung there appeared a median approximately 58 of the top 100 tumor clones.

This clone was picked up many times. Its antigen remains unknown. Produced via immunoSEQ multiplex PCR; TCRdb's table is partial and in-frame only. The data contain a few thousand clones, 15% to 25% of them singletons. This sequence was found in a male donor aged 60 or older with stage II squamous cell lung carcinoma. The sequencing used lung tumor tissue, collected before any cancer treatment.

The CDR3 reads CASSLESGGLVNEQFF. CDR3 DNA: TGTGCCAGCAGCTTAGAGAGCGGGGGATTGGTTAATGAGCAGTTCTTC. The V gene is TRBV11-3, the J gene TRBJ2-1, with 8 bases matching TRBD2. With V trimmed by 0 bases and J by 7 bases, 8 bases remained unmatched. Germline V CDR1 and CDR2: SGHNT, YENEEA. The CDR3 has 16 amino acids.